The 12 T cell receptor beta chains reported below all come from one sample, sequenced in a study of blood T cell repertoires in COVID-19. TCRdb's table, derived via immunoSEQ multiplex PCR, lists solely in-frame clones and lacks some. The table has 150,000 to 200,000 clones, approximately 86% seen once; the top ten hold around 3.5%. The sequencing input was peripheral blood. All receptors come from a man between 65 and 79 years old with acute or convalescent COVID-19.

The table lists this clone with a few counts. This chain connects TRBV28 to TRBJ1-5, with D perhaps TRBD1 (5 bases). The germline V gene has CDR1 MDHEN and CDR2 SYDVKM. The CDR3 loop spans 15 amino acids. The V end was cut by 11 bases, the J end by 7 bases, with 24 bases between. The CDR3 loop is CAAGLEEPSVQPQHF. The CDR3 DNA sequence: TGTGCCGCGGGACTCGAAGAACCCTCGGTCCAGCCCCAGCATTTT.

This chain's CDR3 is CASTPLGAANYGYTF. The CDR3 coding sequence is TGTGCCAGCACCCCTCTGGGAGCAGCTAACTATGGCTACACCTTC. The chain recombines TRBV6-5 with TRBJ1-2; D not resolved. CDR3 length: 15 amino acids. The germline CDR1 and CDR2 sequences are MNHEY and SVGAGI. Trimming took 7 bases from V and 0 from J, leaving 15 bases between them.

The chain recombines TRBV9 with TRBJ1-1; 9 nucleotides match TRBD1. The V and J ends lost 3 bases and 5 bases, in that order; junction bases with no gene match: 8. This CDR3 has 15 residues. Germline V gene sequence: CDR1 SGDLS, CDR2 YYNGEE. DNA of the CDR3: TGTGCCAGCAGCGCCTCCGGGACAGGGTGGACTGAAGCTTTCTTT. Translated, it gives CASSASGTGWTEAFF.

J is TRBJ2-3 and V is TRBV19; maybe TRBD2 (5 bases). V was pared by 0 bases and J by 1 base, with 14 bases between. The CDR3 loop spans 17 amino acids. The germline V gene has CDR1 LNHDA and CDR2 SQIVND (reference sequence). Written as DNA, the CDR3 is TGTGCCAGTAGTATAGATCCCTGGCGGGTTGGCACAGATACGCAGTATTTT. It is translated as CASSIDPWRVGTDTQYF.

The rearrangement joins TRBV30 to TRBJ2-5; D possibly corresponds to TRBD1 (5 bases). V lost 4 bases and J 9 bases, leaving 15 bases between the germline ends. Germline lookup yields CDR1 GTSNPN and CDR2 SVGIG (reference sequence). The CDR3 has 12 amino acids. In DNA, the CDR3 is TGTGCCTGGAACACAGGCCTAGGGGCCCAGTACTTC. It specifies CAWNTGLGAQYF.

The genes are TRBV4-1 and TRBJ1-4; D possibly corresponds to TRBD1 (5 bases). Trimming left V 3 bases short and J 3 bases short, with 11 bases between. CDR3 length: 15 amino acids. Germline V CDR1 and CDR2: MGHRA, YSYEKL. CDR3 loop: CASSQARGSNEKLFF. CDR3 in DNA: TGCGCCAGCAGCCAGGCCCGGGGGTCTAATGAAAAACTGTTTTTT.

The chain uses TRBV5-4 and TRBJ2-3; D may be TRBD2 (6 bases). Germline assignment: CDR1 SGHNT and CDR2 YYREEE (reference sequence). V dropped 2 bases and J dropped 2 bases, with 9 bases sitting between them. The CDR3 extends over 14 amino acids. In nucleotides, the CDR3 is TGTGCCAGCAGCTTCCGGGACTTCACAGATACGCAGTATTTT. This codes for CASSFRDFTDTQYF.

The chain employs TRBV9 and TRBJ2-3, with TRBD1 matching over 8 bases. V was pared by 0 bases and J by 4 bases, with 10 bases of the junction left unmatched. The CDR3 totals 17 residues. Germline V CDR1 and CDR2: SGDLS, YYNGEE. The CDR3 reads CASSVGVGQGMADTQYF. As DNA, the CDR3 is TGTGCCAGCAGCGTAGGGGTAGGACAGGGTATGGCAGATACGCAGTATTTT.

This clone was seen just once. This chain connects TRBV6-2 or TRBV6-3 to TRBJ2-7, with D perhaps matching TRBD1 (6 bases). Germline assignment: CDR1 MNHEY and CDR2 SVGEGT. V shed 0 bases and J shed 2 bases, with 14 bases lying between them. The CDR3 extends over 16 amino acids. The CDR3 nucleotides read TGTGCCAGCAGTTACTCGTGGACAGTAAGCCCCTACGAGCAGTACTTC. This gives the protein CASSYSWTVSPYEQYF.

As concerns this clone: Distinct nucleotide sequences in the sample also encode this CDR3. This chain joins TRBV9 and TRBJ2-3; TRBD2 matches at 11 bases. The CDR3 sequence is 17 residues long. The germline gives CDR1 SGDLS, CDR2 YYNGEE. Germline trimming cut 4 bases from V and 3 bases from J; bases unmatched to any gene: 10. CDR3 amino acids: CASSPRTSGGATDTQYF. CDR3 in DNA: TGTGCCAGCAGCCCTCGAACTAGCGGGGGAGCGACAGATACGCAGTATTTT.

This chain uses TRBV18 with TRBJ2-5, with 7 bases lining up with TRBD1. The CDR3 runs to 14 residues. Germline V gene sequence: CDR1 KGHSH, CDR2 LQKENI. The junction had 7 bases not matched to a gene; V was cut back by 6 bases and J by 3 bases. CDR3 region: CASSKLGQEETQYF. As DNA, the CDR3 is TGTGCCAGCTCGAAATTAGGACAGGAAGAGACCCAGTACTTC.

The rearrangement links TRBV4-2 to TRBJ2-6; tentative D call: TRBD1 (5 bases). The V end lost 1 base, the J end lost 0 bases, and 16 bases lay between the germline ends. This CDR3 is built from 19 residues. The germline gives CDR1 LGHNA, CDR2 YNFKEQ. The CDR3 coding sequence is TGTGCCAGCAGCCAAGTTTCGACCCAGGGTTTCTCTGGGGCCAACGTCCTGACTTTC. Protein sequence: CASSQVSTQGFSGANVLTF.